The next 16 T cell receptor beta chains were all read from a single sample in a study of blood T cell repertoires in COVID-19. Profiled with immunoSEQ multiplex PCR; TCRdb holds only in-frame clones, not every one. The sample holds about 250,000 clones, 70% to 90% seen once. The material sequenced was peripheral blood. Source of these receptors: a man aged 50-59 years with COVID-19, enrolled during active disease.

This clone appeared once. The chain couples TRBV28 to TRBJ1-2, with 9 nucleotides matching TRBD1. Germline V gives CDR1 MDHEN, CDR2 SYDVKM. Trimming removed 4 bases from V and 3 bases from J; junction bases left unmatched: 12. CDR3 length: 17 amino acids. The CDR3 protein is CASSSPGQGPLDYGYTF. CDR3 DNA sequence: TGTGCCAGCAGTTCTCCGGGACAGGGCCCTCTAGACTATGGCTACACCTTC.

The V gene is TRBV5-1, the J gene TRBJ2-7; maybe TRBD1 (6 bases). V lost 4 bases and J lost 3, with 14 bases in between. Per the germline V gene, CDR1 is SGHRS and CDR2 is YFSETQ. The CDR3 consists of 14 residues. CDR3 bases: TGCGCCAGCAGCCCGGGGCCAGGGGACTACGAGCAGTACTTC. Its translation is CASSPGPGDYEQYF.

The chain joins TRBV3-1 (or the pseudogene TRBV3-2) to TRBJ1-3; D unresolved. Germline V gene sequence: CDR1 LGHDT, CDR2 YNNKEL (reference sequence). The CDR3 sequence is 16 residues long. The germline V and J ends were trimmed by 0 bases and 0 bases, with 9 bases remaining between them. This CDR3 reads CASSQDTRNSGNTIYF. The DNA for the CDR3 is TGTGCCAGCAGCCAAGATACGAGGAACTCTGGAAACACCATATATTTT.

The chain uses TRBV4-2 and TRBJ2-1; the match to TRBD2 covers 11 bases. With V trimmed by 3 bases and J by 4 bases, 5 bases remained unmatched. The length of the CDR3 is 16 residues. Germline lookup yields CDR1 LGHNA and CDR2 YNFKEQ. The DNA for the CDR3 is TGTGCCAGCAGCCACACGACTAGCGGGGTGTACAATGAGCAGTTCTTC. It yields the protein CASSHTTSGVYNEQFF.

The rearrangement joins TRBV5-1 to TRBJ2-1; 7 nucleotides agree with TRBD1. The CDR3 contains 15 residues. The ends lost 2 bases at V and 5 bases at J; junction bases unmatched: 7. Germline V CDR1 and CDR2: SGHRS, YFSETQ. The CDR3 region is CASSFYRGDHNEQFF. The CDR3 DNA sequence: TGCGCCAGCAGCTTCTACAGGGGAGATCACAATGAGCAGTTCTTC.

The chain has TRBV6-5 and TRBJ1-6, with 9 bases that match TRBD1. Germline V CDR1 and CDR2: MNHEY, SVGAGI. The V and J ends lost 8 bases and 7 bases, in that order; junction bases with no gene match: 0. This CDR3 contains 12 residues. The CDR3: CASGQGNSPLHF. The CDR3 DNA is TGTGCCAGCGGACAGGGGAATTCACCCCTCCACTTT.

The chain employs TRBV2 and TRBJ2-2, with a weak D call TRBD2 (7 bases). Germline V gene lookup returns CDR1 SNHLY and CDR2 FYNNEI. CDR3 length equals 14 residues. Trimming took off 7 bases at V and 3 bases at J, with 12 bases between the two ends. DNA of the CDR3: TGTGCCAGCAAAGGGGGGGGCGACACCGGGGAGCTGTTTTTT. It specifies CASKGGGDTGELFF.

The chain has TRBV6-2 or TRBV6-3 and TRBJ2-1, with 7 bases aligning to TRBD1. Germline V gene data show CDR1 as MNHEY and CDR2 as SVGEGT. Germline trimming cut 5 bases from V and 6 bases from J; bases unmatched to any gene: 7. This CDR3 is built from 14 residues. CDR3 in DNA: TGTGCCAGCAGTGACGGGACAGTGATCAATGAGCAGTTCTTC. Amino acid sequence: CASSDGTVINEQFF.

The chain is built from TRBV5-1 and TRBJ1-1; 7 bases fit TRBD1. The CDR3 extends over 16 amino acids. The V and J ends lost 4 bases and 2 bases, in that order; junction bases with no gene match: 11. The germline V gene encodes CDR1 SGHRS and CDR2 YFSETQ. This CDR3 reads CASSEGTAIPNTEAFF. The CDR3 DNA is TGCGCCAGCAGCGAAGGGACAGCGATACCAAACACTGAAGCTTTCTTT.

In the case of this clone: The junction and the germline gene differ at one end; a read error may be behind it. The chain links TRBV7-7 to TRBJ2-1; a weak D match, TRBD1 (6 bases). The CDR3 has 15 residues. Germline-derived CDR1 and CDR2 are SSHAT and FNYEAQ (reference sequence). The CDR3 protein is CASSRSSHQGNEQFF. The CDR3 region has the DNA TGTGCTAGCAGCCGCTCCTCGCATCAGGGGAATGAGCAGTTCTTC.

This clone was found once. The CDR3 DNA reads as TGTGCCAGCAGCCAGACCCAGACAGTCTATGGCTACACCTTC. Amino acid sequence: CASSQTQTVYGYTF. The chain carries TRBV14 and TRBJ1-2; D may be TRBD1 (5 bases). The germline V and J ends were trimmed by 3 bases and 4 bases, with 12 bases remaining between them. The CDR3 spans 14 residues. Germline V gives CDR1 SGHDN, CDR2 FVKESK.

The chain is built from TRBV28 and TRBJ2-7; 11 bases are shared with TRBD2. Germline assignment: CDR1 MDHEN and CDR2 SYDVKM. Trimming took 6 bases from V and 3 from J; bases not matched to a gene: 7. This CDR3 contains 15 residues. CDR3 DNA sequence: TGTGCCAGCAGCCCACCGGGACTAGCGGACTACGAGCAGTACTTC. This codes for CASSPPGLADYEQYF.

The V gene is TRBV10-3, the J gene TRBJ1-5; D is unclear. Trimming cost V 5 bases and J 7 bases, with 15 bases left between them. The length of the CDR3 is 14 residues. Looked up from germline, CDR1 is ENHRY and CDR2 is SYGVKD. CDR3 sequence reads: CAISRDGPGQPQHF. CDR3 sequence (DNA): TGTGCCATCAGTAGAGACGGTCCCGGGCAGCCCCAGCATTTT.

The rearrangement links TRBV6-1 to TRBJ1-5, with D tentatively TRBD1 (5 bases). The V end was cut by 0 bases, the J end by 3 bases, with 9 bases between. This CDR3 is 15 amino acids long. Germline CDR1 MNHNS, CDR2 SASEGT. This CDR3 is CASSEAWGPNQPQHF. The CDR3 DNA reads TGTGCCAGCAGTGAAGCATGGGGCCCCAATCAGCCCCAGCATTTT.

The chain has TRBV4-1 and TRBJ1-4; D call uncertain. In germline, CDR1 is MGHRA, CDR2 YSYEKL. This CDR3 has 16 residues. Trimming removed 0 bases at V and 0 bases at J, with 8 bases between. The CDR3 coding sequence is TGCGCCAGCAGCCAAGATACTGCCACAACTAATGAAAAACTGTTTTTT. Translation gives CASSQDTATTNEKLFF.

The rearrangement joins TRBV18 to TRBJ2-2; 7 nucleotides align to TRBD2. Per germline, CDR1 KGHSH and CDR2 LQKENI. This CDR3 has 16 amino acids. The trim removed 1 base at V and 6 bases at J, leaving 8 bases unmatched. The CDR3 coding sequence is TGTGCCAGCTCACCACGTGGCGGGGGAGTCCCCGGGGAGCTGTTTTTT. This codes for CASSPRGGGVPGELFF.